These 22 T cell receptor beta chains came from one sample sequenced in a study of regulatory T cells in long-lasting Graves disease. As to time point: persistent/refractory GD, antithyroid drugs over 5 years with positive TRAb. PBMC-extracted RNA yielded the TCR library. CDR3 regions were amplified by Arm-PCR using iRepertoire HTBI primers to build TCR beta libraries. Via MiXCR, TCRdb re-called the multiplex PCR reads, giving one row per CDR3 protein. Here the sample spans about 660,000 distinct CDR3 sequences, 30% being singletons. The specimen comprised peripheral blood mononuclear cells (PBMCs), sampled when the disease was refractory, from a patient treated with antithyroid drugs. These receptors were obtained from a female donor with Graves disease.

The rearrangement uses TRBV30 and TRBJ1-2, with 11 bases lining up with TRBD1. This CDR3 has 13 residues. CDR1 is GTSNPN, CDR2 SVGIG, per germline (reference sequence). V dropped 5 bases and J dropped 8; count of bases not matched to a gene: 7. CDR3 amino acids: CAWQDRGLRGYTF. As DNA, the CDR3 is TGTGCCTGGCAGGACAGGGGGCTAAGGGGCTACACCTTC. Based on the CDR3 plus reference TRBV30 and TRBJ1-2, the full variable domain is SQTIHQWPATLVQPVGSPLSLECTVEGTSNPNLYWYRQAAGRGLQLLFYSVGIGQISSEVPQNLSASRPQDRQFILSSKKLLLSDSGFYLCAWQDRGLRGYTFGSGTRLTVV.

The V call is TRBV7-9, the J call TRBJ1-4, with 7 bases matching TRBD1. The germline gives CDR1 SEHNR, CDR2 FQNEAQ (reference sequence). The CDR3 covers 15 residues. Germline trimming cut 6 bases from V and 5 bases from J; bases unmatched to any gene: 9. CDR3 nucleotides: TGTGCCAGCAGGCCCCCGGGACAGAGAAATGAAAAACTGTTTTTT. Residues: CASRPPGQRNEKLFF.

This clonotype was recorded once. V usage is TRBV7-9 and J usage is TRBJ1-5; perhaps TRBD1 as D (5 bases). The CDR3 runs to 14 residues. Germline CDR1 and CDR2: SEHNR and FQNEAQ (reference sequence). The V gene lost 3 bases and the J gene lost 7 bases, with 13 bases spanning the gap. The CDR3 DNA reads TGTGCCAGCAGCTTTAATTGGGACGGCCAGCCCCAGCATTTT. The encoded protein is CASSFNWDGQPQHF. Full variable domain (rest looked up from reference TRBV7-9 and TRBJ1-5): DTGVSQNPRHKITKRGQNVTFRCDPISEHNRLYWYRQTLGQGPEFLTYFQNEAQLEKSRLLSDRFSAERPKGSFSTLEIQRTEQGDSAMYLCASSFNWDGQPQHFGDGTRLSIL.

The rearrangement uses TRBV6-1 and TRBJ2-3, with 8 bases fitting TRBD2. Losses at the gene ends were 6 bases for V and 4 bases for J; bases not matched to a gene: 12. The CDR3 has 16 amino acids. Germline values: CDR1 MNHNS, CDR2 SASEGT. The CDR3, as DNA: TGTGCCAGCAGCCTCTTGGGACTAGGTGGGGCAGATACGCAGTATTTT. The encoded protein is CASSLLGLGGADTQYF.

The CDR3 reads CASSVRAGRPYEQYF. The CDR3 bases are TGTGCCAGCAGCGTAAGGGCAGGACGACCCTACGAGCAGTACTTC. The chain recombines TRBV9 with TRBJ2-7; D gene unclear. Trimming pared 1 base from V and 2 bases from J, leaving 13 bases between. The length of the CDR3 is 15 residues. Germline V CDR1 and CDR2: SGDLS, YYNGEE. The variable domain in full, with the rest retrieved from reference TRBV9 and TRBJ2-7, is DSGVTQTPKHLITATGQRVTLRCSPRSGDLSVYWYQQSLDQGLQFLIQYYNGEERAKGNILERFSAQQFPDLHSELNLSSLELGDSALYFCASSVRAGRPYEQYFGPGTRLTVT.

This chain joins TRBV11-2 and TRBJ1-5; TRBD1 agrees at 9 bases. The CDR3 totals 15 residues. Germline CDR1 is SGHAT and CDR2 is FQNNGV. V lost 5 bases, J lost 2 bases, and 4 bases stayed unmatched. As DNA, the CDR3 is TGTGCCAGCAGCATACAGGGGGCGCGCAATCAGCCCCAGCATTTT. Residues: CASSIQGARNQPQHF.

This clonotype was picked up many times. In DNA form, the CDR3 reads TGTGCCAGCAGTGAATTGGTGCCCATCAGGAACACTGAAGCTTTCTTT. It specifies CASSELVPIRNTEAFF. The chain combines TRBV6-1 with TRBJ1-1; D uncertain. This CDR3 spans 16 amino acids. Germline CDR1 MNHNS, CDR2 SASEGT. The ends were cut back, 2 bases at V and 1 base at J, with 14 bases in the middle.

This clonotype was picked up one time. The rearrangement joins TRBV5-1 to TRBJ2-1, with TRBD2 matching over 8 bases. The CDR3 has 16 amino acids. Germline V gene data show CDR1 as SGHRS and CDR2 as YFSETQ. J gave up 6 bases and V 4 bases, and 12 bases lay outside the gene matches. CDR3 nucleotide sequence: TGCGCCAGCAGCAACCCGATAAGCGGGAGTGGCAATGAGCAGTTCTTC. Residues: CASSNPISGSGNEQFF.

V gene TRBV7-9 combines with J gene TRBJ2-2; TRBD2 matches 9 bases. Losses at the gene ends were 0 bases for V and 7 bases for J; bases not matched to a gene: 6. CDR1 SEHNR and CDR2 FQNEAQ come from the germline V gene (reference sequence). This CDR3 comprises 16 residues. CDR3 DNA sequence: TGTGCCAGCAGCTTAGCCAGCGGGAGGCTTGTCGGGGAGCTGTTTTTT. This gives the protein CASSLASGRLVGELFF.

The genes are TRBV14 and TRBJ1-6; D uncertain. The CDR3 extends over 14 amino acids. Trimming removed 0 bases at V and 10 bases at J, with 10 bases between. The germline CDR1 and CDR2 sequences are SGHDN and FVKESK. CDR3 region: CASSQEVSGSPLHF. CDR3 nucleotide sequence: TGTGCCAGCAGCCAAGAGGTAAGCGGATCACCCCTCCACTTT.

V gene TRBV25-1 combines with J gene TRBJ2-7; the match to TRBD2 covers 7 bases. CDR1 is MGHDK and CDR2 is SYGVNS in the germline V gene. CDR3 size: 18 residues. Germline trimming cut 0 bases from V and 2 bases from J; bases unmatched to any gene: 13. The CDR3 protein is CASSEYRGWASGPYEQYF. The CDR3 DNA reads TGTGCCAGCAGTGAATATAGGGGCTGGGCTAGCGGACCCTACGAGCAGTACTTC.

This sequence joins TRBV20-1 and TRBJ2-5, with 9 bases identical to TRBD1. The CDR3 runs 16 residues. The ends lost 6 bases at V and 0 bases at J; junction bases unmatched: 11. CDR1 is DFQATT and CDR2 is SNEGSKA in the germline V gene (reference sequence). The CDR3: CSATSDRGWYQETQYF. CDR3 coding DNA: TGCAGTGCAACCTCGGACAGGGGCTGGTACCAAGAGACCCAGTACTTC.

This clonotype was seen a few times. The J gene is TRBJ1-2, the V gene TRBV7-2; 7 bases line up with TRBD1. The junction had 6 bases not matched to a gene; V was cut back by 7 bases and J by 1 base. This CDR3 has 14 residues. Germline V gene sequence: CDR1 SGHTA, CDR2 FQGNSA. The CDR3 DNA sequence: TGTGCCAGCACCCGGGACAGAAGTAACTATGGCTACACCTTC. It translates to CASTRDRSNYGYTF. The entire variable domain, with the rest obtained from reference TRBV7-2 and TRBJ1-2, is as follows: GAGVSQSPSNKVTEKGKDVELRCDPISGHTALYWYRQSLGQGLEFLIYFQGNSAPDKSGLPSDRFSAERTGGSVSTLTIQRTQQEDSAVYLCASTRDRSNYGYTFGSGTRLTVV.

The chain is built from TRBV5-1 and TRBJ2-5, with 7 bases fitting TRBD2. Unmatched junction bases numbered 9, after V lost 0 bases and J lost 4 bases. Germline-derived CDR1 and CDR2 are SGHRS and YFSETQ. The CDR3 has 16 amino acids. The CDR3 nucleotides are TGCGCCAGCAGCTTGGAAGTGCGGGAGAGGTCAGAGACCCAGTACTTC. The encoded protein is CASSLEVRERSETQYF.

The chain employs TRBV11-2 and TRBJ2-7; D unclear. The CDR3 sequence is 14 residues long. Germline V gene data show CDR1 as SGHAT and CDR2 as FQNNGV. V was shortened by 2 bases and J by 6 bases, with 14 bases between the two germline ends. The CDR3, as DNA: TGTGCCAGCAGCTTATCGGCCGGAGCCAGCGAGCAGTACTTC. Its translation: CASSLSAGASEQYF. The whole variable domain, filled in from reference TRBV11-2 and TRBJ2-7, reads EAGVAQSPRYKIIEKRQSVAFWCNPISGHATLYWYQQILGQGPKLLIQFQNNGVVDDSQLPKDRFSAERLKGVDSTLKIQPAKLEDSAVYLCASSLSAGASEQYFGPGTRLTVT.

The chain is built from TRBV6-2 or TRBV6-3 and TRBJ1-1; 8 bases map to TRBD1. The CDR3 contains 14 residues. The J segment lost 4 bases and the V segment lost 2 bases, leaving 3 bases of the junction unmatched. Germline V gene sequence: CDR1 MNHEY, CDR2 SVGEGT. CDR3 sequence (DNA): TGTGCCAGCAGTTACCGGGACAGGTCCACTGAAGCTTTCTTT. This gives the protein CASSYRDRSTEAFF.

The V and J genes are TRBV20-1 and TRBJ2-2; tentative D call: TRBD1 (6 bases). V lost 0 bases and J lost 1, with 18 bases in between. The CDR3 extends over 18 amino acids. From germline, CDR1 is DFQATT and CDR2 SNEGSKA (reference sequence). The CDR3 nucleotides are TGCAGTGCTAGAGAAATGGGGCGGACAGTTCTGAACACCGGGGAGCTGTTTTTT. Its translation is CSAREMGRTVLNTGELFF.

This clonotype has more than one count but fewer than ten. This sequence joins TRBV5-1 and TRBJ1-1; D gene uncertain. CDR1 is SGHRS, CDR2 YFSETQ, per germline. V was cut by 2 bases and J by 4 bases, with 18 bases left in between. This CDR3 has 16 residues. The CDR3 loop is CASSLPIPGKGTEAFF. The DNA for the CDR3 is TGCGCCAGCAGCTTACCTATCCCAGGTAAAGGCACTGAAGCTTTCTTT.

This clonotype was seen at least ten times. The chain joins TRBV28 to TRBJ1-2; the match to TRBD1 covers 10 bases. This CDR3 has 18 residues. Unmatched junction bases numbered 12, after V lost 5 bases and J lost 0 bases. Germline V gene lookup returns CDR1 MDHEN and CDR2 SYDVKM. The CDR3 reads CASSKPGQGLLANYGYTF. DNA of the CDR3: TGTGCCAGCAGTAAACCGGGACAGGGGCTGTTAGCTAACTATGGCTACACCTTC.

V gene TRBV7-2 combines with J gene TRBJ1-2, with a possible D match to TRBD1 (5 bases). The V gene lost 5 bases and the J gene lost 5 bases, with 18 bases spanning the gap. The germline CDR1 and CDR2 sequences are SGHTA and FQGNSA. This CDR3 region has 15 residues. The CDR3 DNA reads TGTGCCAGCAGCCCGACCGGGGGGGATAGATATGGCTACACCTTC. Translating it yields CASSPTGGDRYGYTF.

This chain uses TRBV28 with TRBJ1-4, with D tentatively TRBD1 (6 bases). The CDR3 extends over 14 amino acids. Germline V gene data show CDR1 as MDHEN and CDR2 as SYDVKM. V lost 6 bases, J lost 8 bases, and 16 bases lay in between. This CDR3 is CASRRGNFGEKLFF. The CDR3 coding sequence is TGTGCCAGCAGAAGGGGGAATTTTGGAGAAAAACTGTTTTTT.

The CDR3 DNA reads as TGCAGTGCTAGAGTTAAGGGTATGAACACTGAAGCTTTCTTT. This codes for CSARVKGMNTEAFF. V is TRBV20-1 and J is TRBJ1-1, with D unresolved. Germline CDR1 is DFQATT and CDR2 is SNEGSKA (reference sequence). The germline V and J ends were trimmed by 1 base and 0 bases, with 9 bases remaining between them. The CDR3 totals 14 residues.